A single TCR beta chain is shown here with its context. This sample stems from a study of blood T cell repertoires in COVID-19. Authors' methods: The assay estimated nucleated cells by amplifying reference gene primers. TCRdb's copy holds only in-frame clones and misses some; the assay was immunoSEQ multiplex PCR. The V and J calls and the clone size are those of that table, but D and trimming were determined from the DNA. The data show more than 140,000 clones, 80% to 90% seen once. This TCR derives from a woman between 55 and 75 years old with acute or convalescent COVID-19. Source material: peripheral blood.

CDR3 amino acids: CASSRQGGEKLFF. The CDR3 DNA sequence: TGTGCCAGCTCTAGGCAGGGGGGTGAAAAACTGTTTTTT. This sequence joins TRBV6-5 and TRBJ1-4, with 7 positions matching TRBD1. Looked up from germline, CDR1 is MNHEY and CDR2 is SVGAGI. The CDR3 covers 13 residues. V shed 8 bases, J shed 7 bases, and the junction held 7 bases outside the gene matches.